Below are 29 T cell receptor beta chains sequenced from a single sample in a study of cytomegalovirus exposure and HLA in healthy donors. 60 Vbeta and 13 Jbeta primers were used in PCR. Sequencing used immunoSEQ multiplex PCR; TCRdb keeps in-frame clones, though not all of them. The table includes about 120,000 clones, over 60% detected once. Source material: PBMCs. The origin of the receptors is a woman aged 25 to 45 in good health and CMV-seronegative.

This rearrangement joins TRBV5-4 to TRBJ2-1, with 9 bases fitting TRBD2. Germline CDR1 SGHNT, CDR2 YYREEE (reference sequence). The CDR3 runs 14 residues. J was trimmed by 8 bases and V by 4 bases; bases with no gene match: 7. The DNA for the CDR3 is TGTGCCAGCAGCCTGGGACTAGCCGAGGATGAGCAGTTCTTC. Its translation: CASSLGLAEDEQFF.

This clone was recorded only once. V gene TRBV7-9 combines with J gene TRBJ1-2, with D unresolved. Per germline, CDR1 SEHNR and CDR2 FQNEAQ (reference sequence). The CDR3 length is 13 residues. Trimming removed 4 bases from V and 8 bases from J, with 14 bases in between. CDR3 DNA sequence: TGTGCCAGCAGCTCAACCGGAGCCGAGGGCTACACCTTC. Translation gives CASSSTGAEGYTF. The complete variable domain, with remaining parts taken from reference TRBV7-9 and TRBJ1-2, reads DTGVSQNPRHKITKRGQNVTFRCDPISEHNRLYWYRQTLGQGPEFLTYFQNEAQLEKSRLLSDRFSAERPKGSFSTLEIQRTEQGDSAMYLCASSSTGAEGYTFGSGTRLTVV.

The J gene is TRBJ1-5, the V gene TRBV28; D not certain. V was pared by 3 bases and J by 6 bases, with 6 bases between. This CDR3 has 12 residues. CDR1 and CDR2 (germline): MDHEN, SYDVKM. The CDR3 DNA reads TGTGCCAGCAGTTTGAGTGGTCAGCCCCAGCATTTT. Its translation is CASSLSGQPQHF.

The V and J genes are TRBV11-1 and TRBJ2-7; 9 bases align to TRBD2. This CDR3 region has 16 residues. CDR1 is SGHAT and CDR2 is FQDESV in the germline V gene (reference sequence). Trimming cost V 2 bases and J 0 bases; bases outside gene matches: 5. Written as DNA, the CDR3 is TGTGCCAGCAGCTTATTTTCTAGCGGGGACTCCTACGAGCAGTACTTC. It is translated as CASSLFSSGDSYEQYF.

The V call is TRBV7-2, the J call TRBJ2-1, with 7 bases that match TRBD1. The V gene's germline CDR1 is SGHTA and CDR2 FQGNSA. V shed 6 bases and J 10 bases; nucleotides not matched to a gene: 6. CDR3 length equals 12 residues. The CDR3 loop is CASRPTGTEQFF. In nucleotides, the CDR3 is TGTGCCAGCAGGCCGACAGGGACCGAGCAGTTCTTC. Full variable domain (rest looked up from reference TRBV7-2 and TRBJ2-1): GAGVSQSPSNKVTEKGKDVELRCDPISGHTALYWYRQSLGQGLEFLIYFQGNSAPDKSGLPSDRFSAERTGGSVSTLTIQRTQQEDSAVYLCASRPTGTEQFFGPGTRLTVL.

The chain carries TRBV2 and TRBJ2-5; 11 nucleotides match TRBD2. CDR1 and CDR2 from the germline V gene are SNHLY and FYNNEI. This CDR3 has 16 residues. The V and J ends lost 1 base and 3 bases, in that order; junction bases with no gene match: 4. CDR3 sequence reads: CASSEGNSGGEETQYF. Here the CDR3 DNA reads TGTGCCAGCAGTGAAGGGAATAGCGGGGGGGAAGAGACCCAGTACTTC.

The genes are TRBV30 and TRBJ2-7; D may be TRBD2 (6 bases). The CDR3 has 15 residues. Trimming removed 5 bases at V and 0 bases at J, with 17 bases between. Per germline, CDR1 GTSNPN and CDR2 SVGIG (reference sequence). The CDR3 is CAWGLFGGSSYEQYF. Here the CDR3 DNA reads TGTGCCTGGGGTCTCTTTGGGGGGAGCTCCTACGAGCAGTACTTC.

The V gene is TRBV15, the J gene TRBJ1-2; D is perhaps TRBD1 (5 bases). Deletions cut 0 bases from V and 8 bases from J, with 16 bases between. The CDR3 consists of 15 residues. CDR1 and CDR2 (germline): LNHNV, YYDKDF (reference sequence). CDR3 nucleotides: TGTGCCACCAGCAGAGATGCCGGGCTCTCAGGGGGCTACACCTTC. It specifies CATSRDAGLSGGYTF.

This chain connects TRBV4-3 to TRBJ1-4; a possible D gene is TRBD1 (6 bases). This CDR3 is built from 15 residues. CDR1 is LGHNA, CDR2 YSLEER, per germline. The ends were cut back, 5 bases at V and 4 bases at J, with 14 bases in the middle. In DNA form, the CDR3 reads TGCGCCAGCAGCAGCTCGGACAGTCATAATGAAAAACTGTTTTTT. This gives the protein CASSSSDSHNEKLFF.

This chain connects TRBV28 to TRBJ2-7; 7 bases fit TRBD1. The trim removed 6 bases at V and 3 bases at J, leaving 8 bases unmatched. CDR3 length equals 14 residues. CDR1 is MDHEN and CDR2 is SYDVKM in the germline V gene. For the CDR3, the DNA is TGTGCCAGCAGCCCTGACAGGGATAACTACGAGCAGTACTTC. Its protein is CASSPDRDNYEQYF.

The gene calls are TRBV9 and TRBJ2-2; D may be TRBD1 (6 bases). This CDR3 has 14 amino acids. Trimming stripped 4 bases from V and 5 bases from J, with 12 bases between. Germline V CDR1 and CDR2: SGDLS, YYNGEE. The CDR3 nucleotides read TGTGCCAGCAGCTTGATACAGGGTACCGGGGAGCTGTTTTTT. Amino acid sequence: CASSLIQGTGELFF.

The genes are TRBV6-5 and TRBJ2-1, with TRBD1 matching over 8 bases. V was clipped by 6 bases and J by 8 bases; unmatched bases: 12. In germline, CDR1 is MNHEY, CDR2 SVGAGI. The CDR3 contains 15 residues. This CDR3 is CASSPDREYSDEQFF. The DNA for the CDR3 is TGTGCCAGCAGCCCGGACAGGGAATACTCCGATGAGCAGTTCTTC.

V and J are TRBV6-6 and TRBJ2-5, with D perhaps TRBD1 (5 bases). This CDR3 comprises 12 residues. Per germline, CDR1 MNHNY and CDR2 SVGAGI (reference sequence). Trimming removed 5 bases from V and 4 bases from J, with 8 bases in between. In DNA, the CDR3 is TGTGCCAGCAGTCGAGACAGAGAGACCCAGTACTTC. It specifies CASSRDRETQYF.

The gene calls are TRBV2 and TRBJ1-4; 8 bases map to TRBD1. The trim removed 2 bases at V and 7 bases at J, leaving 9 bases unmatched. Germline V lookup: CDR1 SNHLY, CDR2 FYNNEI. This CDR3 region has 16 residues. The CDR3 bases are TGTGCCAGCAGTGAATTAGTGGGACAGGTCTTTGAAAAACTGTTTTTT. This gives the protein CASSELVGQVFEKLFF.

The chain uses TRBV7-3 and TRBJ1-6; D may be TRBD1 (6 bases). V was shortened by 5 bases and J by 6 bases, with 14 bases between the two germline ends. Per the germline V gene, CDR1 is SGHTA and CDR2 is FQGTGA. This CDR3 is built from 15 residues. CDR3 bases: TGTGCCAGCAGCCAGCAGGGGTTCGGTAATTCACCCCTCCACTTT. Amino acid sequence: CASSQQGFGNSPLHF. The full variable domain, with the rest looked up from reference TRBV7-3 and TRBJ1-6, is GAGVSQTPSNKVTEKGKYVELRCDPISGHTALYWYRQSLGQGPEFLIYFQGTGAADDSGLPNDRFFAVRPEGSVSTLKIQRTERGDSAVYLCASSQQGFGNSPLHFGNGTRLTVT.

The chain uses TRBV28 and TRBJ1-2, with D possibly matching TRBD1 (5 bases). This CDR3 contains 11 residues. Germline-derived CDR1 and CDR2 are MDHEN and SYDVKM. Trimming shortened V by 8 bases and J by 8 bases, and 12 bases separated the two germline ends. The CDR3 is CASAPGVGYTF. The DNA of the CDR3 is TGTGCCAGCGCCCCGGGGGTCGGCTACACCTTC.

This chain joins TRBV7-2 and TRBJ2-7; 10 bases line up with TRBD1. The CDR3 is 15 residues long. Trimming took 5 bases from V and 2 from J; bases not matched to a gene: 6. Germline V CDR1 and CDR2: SGHTA, FQGNSA. CDR3 nucleotide sequence: TGTGCCAGCAGCAAGGACAGGGGGTTCCCCTACGAGCAGTACTTC. Its translation: CASSKDRGFPYEQYF. Full variable domain (rest looked up from reference TRBV7-2 and TRBJ2-7): GAGVSQSPSNKVTEKGKDVELRCDPISGHTALYWYRQSLGQGLEFLIYFQGNSAPDKSGLPSDRFSAERTGGSVSTLTIQRTQQEDSAVYLCASSKDRGFPYEQYFGPGTRLTVT.

This clone was recorded a few times. J is TRBJ1-1 and V is TRBV29-1, with TRBD1 matching 7 bases. CDR1 SQVTM and CDR2 ANQGSEA come from the germline V gene. The CDR3 runs to 12 residues. J gave up 2 bases and V 7 bases, and 4 bases lay outside the gene matches. The CDR3 region has the DNA TGCAGCGGCGACAGGGTAAACACTGAAGCTTTCTTT. Protein: CSGDRVNTEAFF.

The chain employs TRBV5-4 and TRBJ2-7, with a possible D match to TRBD1 (5 bases). Trimming cost V 4 bases and J 6 bases, with 11 bases left between them. This CDR3 has 12 amino acids. Germline lookup yields CDR1 SGHNT and CDR2 YYREEE (reference sequence). Here the CDR3 reads CASSLGAGEQYF. In nucleotides, the CDR3 is TGTGCCAGCAGCCTAGGGGCAGGCGAGCAGTACTTC.

J is TRBJ1-1 and V is TRBV4-3, with unresolved D. This CDR3 contains 16 residues. V gave up 0 bases and J gave up 0 bases, with 11 bases separating them. Germline assignment: CDR1 LGHNA and CDR2 YSLEER. Written as DNA, the CDR3 is TGCGCCAGCAGCCAAGACCTATTAATCTTGAACACTGAAGCTTTCTTT. It specifies CASSQDLLILNTEAFF.

This clone turned up a few times. The chain uses TRBV4-3 and TRBJ2-7; 8 bases agree with TRBD1. The germline V gene has CDR1 LGHNA and CDR2 YSLEER. The V gene end was trimmed by 1 base and the J gene end by 2 bases; junction bases not matched to a gene: 4. The CDR3 contains 15 residues. The CDR3 loop reads CASSQGGTGPYEQYF. For the CDR3, the DNA is TGCGCCAGCAGCCAAGGCGGGACAGGACCCTACGAGCAGTACTTC.

This sequence joins TRBV2 and TRBJ2-7, with 7 bases aligning to TRBD1. Trimming at V came to 7 bases and at J to 6 bases, leaving 6 bases not matched to a gene. Looked up from germline, CDR1 is SNHLY and CDR2 is FYNNEI. This CDR3 spans 12 amino acids. Here the CDR3 DNA reads TGTGCCAGCATCACAGGGGCCCGCGAGCAGTACTTC. It yields the protein CASITGAREQYF.

This sequence joins TRBV5-4 and TRBJ2-7; no definite D call. The CDR3 totals 15 residues. Deletions cut 4 bases from V and 0 bases from J, with 14 bases between. CDR1 SGHNT and CDR2 YYREEE come from the germline V gene (reference sequence). The CDR3 DNA follows: TGTGCCAGCAGCCCCTCGAGTTCACCCTCCTACGAGCAGTACTTC. The encoded protein is CASSPSSSPSYEQYF. The full variable domain, with the rest looked up from reference TRBV5-4 and TRBJ2-7, is ETGVTQSPTHLIKTRGQQVTLRCSSQSGHNTVSWYQQALGQGPQFIFQYYREEENGRGNFPPRFSGLQFPNYSSELNVNALELDDSALYLCASSPSSSPSYEQYFGPGTRLTVT.

This clone was counted a few times. The chain is built from TRBV4-1 and TRBJ2-7; 9 bases line up with TRBD2. In germline, CDR1 is MGHRA, CDR2 YSYEKL. V lost 2 bases, J lost 7 bases, and 9 bases stayed unmatched. The CDR3 extends over 15 amino acids. For the CDR3, the DNA is TGCGCCAGCAGCCAACTCCTAGCGGGGACGCCAGAGCAGTACTTC. Amino acids: CASSQLLAGTPEQYF.

A single count supports this clone. This chain connects TRBV28 to TRBJ1-5, with 10 nucleotides matching TRBD1. CDR1 and CDR2 (germline): MDHEN, SYDVKM. The CDR3 is 14 residues long. V dropped 7 bases and J dropped 7; count of bases not matched to a gene: 7. The CDR3 coding sequence is TGTGCCAGCACCCCGGGGACAGGGGTCCAGCCCCAGCATTTT. This codes for CASTPGTGVQPQHF.

In DNA form, the CDR3 reads TGTGCCAGCTCACCAGTCCCCGGACAGGGGGCTCTAGGTGAGCAGTTCTTC. Translated: CASSPVPGQGALGEQFF. The chain has TRBV18 and TRBJ2-1; the match to TRBD1 covers 11 bases. V dropped 2 bases and J dropped 9; count of bases not matched to a gene: 12. Germline assignment: CDR1 KGHSH and CDR2 LQKENI. This CDR3 is 17 amino acids long. Together with reference TRBV18 and TRBJ2-1, the CDR3 gives the full variable domain: NAGVMQNPRHLVRRRGQEARLRCSPMKGHSHVYWYRQLPEEGLKFMVYLQKENIIDESGMPKERFSAEFPKEGPSILRIQQVVRGDSAAYFCASSPVPGQGALGEQFFGPGTRLTVL.

The rearrangement uses TRBV18 and TRBJ1-1, with no clear D. CDR3 length equals 14 residues. Trimming cost V 6 bases and J 0 bases, with 11 bases left between them. Germline CDR1 is KGHSH and CDR2 is LQKENI. The CDR3 protein is CASSEGFMNTEAFF. In DNA form, the CDR3 reads TGTGCCAGCTCGGAGGGCTTCATGAACACTGAAGCTTTCTTT.

The J gene is TRBJ2-7, the V gene TRBV6-1, with 7 bases aligning to TRBD2. V gave up 10 bases and J gave up 3 bases; unmatched junction bases: 6. The CDR3 runs to 12 residues. Germline loops: CDR1 MNHNS, CDR2 SASEGT. The CDR3 spells CATVTSHYEQYF. In DNA form, the CDR3 reads TGTGCCACCGTGACTAGCCACTACGAGCAGTACTTC.

This chain connects TRBV28 to TRBJ1-2; the D is unclear. Trimming stripped 5 bases from V and 2 bases from J, with 9 bases between. This CDR3 has 13 amino acids. Germline values: CDR1 MDHEN, CDR2 SYDVKM. The CDR3 DNA follows: TGTGCCAGCAGTACCACACAAAACTATGGCTACACCTTC. Protein product: CASSTTQNYGYTF.